A selection of T cell receptor beta chains follows, all from one sample in a study of blood T cell repertoires in COVID-19. The repertoire was sequenced with immunoSEQ multiplex PCR; TCRdb's copy has only in-frame clones and lacks some. Seen here are around 320,000 clones, around 90% observed once, and the top ten hold 4% to 5.5%. The sample consisted of PBMCs or T cells enriched from blood (not recorded which). The receptor set was obtained from a woman aged 18 to 35 with acute COVID-19. Each CDR3 is given with its conserved first and last residue. The order of the fields is clone size, J gene, D gene, V gene, CDR3 protein, CDR3 DNA. The D gene is left open where the match is weak. Clone size is stated in some rows and not others, as once, few, many or a class when expanded.

NA TRBJ1-1 NA TRBV12-3/TRBV12-4 CASTPAGNTEAFF TGTGCCAGCACTCCGGCGGGGAACACTGAAGCTTTCTTT
NA TRBJ2-5 NA TRBV11-3 CASKGGREETQYF TGTGCCAGCAAGGGTGGGCGGGAAGAGACCCAGTACTTC
once TRBJ2-3 TRBD2 TRBV13 CASSPRLAGGYADTQYF TGTGCCAGCAGCCCGCGCCTAGCGGGAGGTTACGCAGATACGCAGTATTTT
NA TRBJ2-3 NA TRBV5-8 CATSLGDLTDTQYF TGTGCCACCTCCCTGGGAGACCTCACAGATACGCAGTATTTT
NA TRBJ1-5 NA TRBV7-9 CASSLVSGPISNQPQHF TGTGCCAGCAGCTTAGTTTCAGGGCCGATTAGCAATCAGCCCCAGCATTTT
NA TRBJ1-2 NA TRBV15 CATSRDYGTQPNYGYTF TGTGCCACCAGCAGAGATTACGGGACACAACCTAACTATGGCTACACCTTC
NA TRBJ1-2 NA TRBV7-9 CASREGNYGYTF TGTGCCAGCAGGGAGGGTAACTATGGCTACACCTTC
NA TRBJ1-4 TRBD1 TRBV6-5 CASSSFIVAGGGKLFF TGTGCCAGCAGTTCTTTTATAGTGGCAGGGGGTGGGAAACTGTTTTTT
NA TRBJ2-5 NA TRBV7-3 CASSLRPIPEETQYF TGTGCCAGCAGCTTACGCCCTATTCCCGAAGAGACCCAGTACTTC
NA TRBJ2-7 TRBD2 TRBV6-5 CASANSGSYEQYF TGTGCCAGCGCAAATAGCGGGAGCTACGAGCAGTACTTC
once TRBJ1-2 NA TRBV27 CASSHRGLNGYTF TGTGCCAGCAGTCATCGAGGACTTAATGGCTACACCTTC
NA TRBJ1-4 NA TRBV28 CASSLGGSNEKLFF TGTGCCAGCAGTTTGGGCGGGTCGAATGAAAAACTGTTTTTT
NA TRBJ2-1 NA TRBV5-1 CASSPGSSPANEQFF TGCGCCAGCAGCCCGGGGTCCTCCCCCGCTAATGAGCAGTTCTTC
NA TRBJ2-7 TRBD2 TRBV19 CASSHPGGGPSYEQYF TGTGCCAGTAGTCACCCCGGGGGGGGGCCCTCCTACGAGCAGTACTTC